The rows below give T cell receptor beta chains drawn from one sample of a study of long-term antiretroviral therapy in people with HIV. The protocol was immunoSEQ multiplex PCR, while the TCRdb copy is restricted to in-frame clones and leaves out a portion. The table records about 28,000 clones, roughly 86% of them present only once. The source was unsorted PBMCs, collected 0.8 years after starting antiretroviral therapy. The receptors come from a woman under 40 with HIV. Both conserved end residues are part of each CDR3. A D gene is named only where the DNA matches it firmly. Clone size is shown for a subset of rows, as once, few, many or a class of expanded clone.

CDR3nt: TGTGCCAGCAGAGCGAACACCGGGGAGCTGTTTTTT; CDR3aa: CASRANTGELFF; j_gene: TRBJ2-2; d_gene: .; abundance: .; v_gene: TRBV5-4
CDR3nt: TGTGCCAGCAGTTGGGGCGGGGGGGCTTCCAAAAACATTCAGTACTTC; CDR3aa: CASSWGGGASKNIQYF; j_gene: TRBJ2-4; d_gene: TRBD2; abundance: .; v_gene: TRBV27
CDR3nt: TGTGCCAGCAGCGTTACACCAAACACTGAAGCTTTCTTT; CDR3aa: CASSVTPNTEAFF; j_gene: TRBJ1-1; d_gene: .; abundance: .; v_gene: TRBV6-4
CDR3nt: TGTGCCAGCTCACACAACGTGAACACTGAAGCTTTCTTT; CDR3aa: CASSHNVNTEAFF; j_gene: TRBJ1-1; d_gene: .; abundance: .; v_gene: TRBV18
CDR3nt: TGCGCCAGCAGCTCTGGACAGGCTGGGTATTCACCCCTCCACTTT; CDR3aa: CASSSGQAGYSPLHF; j_gene: TRBJ1-6; d_gene: TRBD1; abundance: .; v_gene: TRBV5-1
CDR3nt: TGTGCCAGCAGTTATACACCCCCCGCAGGGGGCCATGGCTACACCTTC; CDR3aa: CASSYTPPAGGHGYTF; j_gene: TRBJ1-2; d_gene: TRBD1; abundance: .; v_gene: TRBV27
CDR3nt: TGTGCCAGCAGCCAAGTCCCCGGGGGGGCCGGGCACTTC; CDR3aa: CASSQVPGGAGHF; j_gene: TRBJ2-4; d_gene: TRBD2; abundance: .; v_gene: TRBV14
CDR3nt: TGTGCCAGCAGACTAGGGGGAGGGGCGGGTCTGGGCCACAATGAGCAGTTCTTC; CDR3aa: CASRLGGGAGLGHNEQFF; j_gene: TRBJ2-1; d_gene: .; abundance: .; v_gene: TRBV7-6
CDR3nt: TGTGCCAGCAGTTTACTGGGGGCTGGGAGTGAAGCTTTCTTT; CDR3aa: CASSLLGAGSEAFF; j_gene: TRBJ1-1; d_gene: .; abundance: .; v_gene: TRBV27
CDR3nt: TGTGCCAGCAGTGATCTTAGGGGACCCTTGAACACTGAAGCTTTCTTT; CDR3aa: CASSDLRGPLNTEAFF; j_gene: TRBJ1-1; d_gene: .; abundance: .; v_gene: TRBV25-1
CDR3nt: TGTGCCAGCAGTGAAGGGACAGGGTGGAATCAGCCCCAGCATTTT; CDR3aa: CASSEGTGWNQPQHF; j_gene: TRBJ1-5; d_gene: TRBD1; abundance: .; v_gene: TRBV2
CDR3nt: TGTGCCAGCAGCCGCGGACTGACGAACACCGGGGAGCTGTTTTTT; CDR3aa: CASSRGLTNTGELFF; j_gene: TRBJ2-2; d_gene: .; abundance: .; v_gene: TRBV6-4
CDR3nt: TGTGCCAGCAGTTCGAGGGGGACAGCGGGCAATCAGCCCCAGCATTTT; CDR3aa: CASSSRGTAGNQPQHF; j_gene: TRBJ1-5; d_gene: TRBD1; abundance: .; v_gene: TRBV27
CDR3nt: TGCGCCAGCAGCTTTCGGGATGCGACAGATACGCAGTATTTT; CDR3aa: CASSFRDATDTQYF; j_gene: TRBJ2-3; d_gene: .; abundance: .; v_gene: TRBV5-1
CDR3nt: TGCGCCAGCAGCCAAGTGCAGGGTCCCGAGACCCAGTACTTC; CDR3aa: CASSQVQGPETQYF; j_gene: TRBJ2-5; d_gene: .; abundance: .; v_gene: TRBV4-1
CDR3nt: TGTGCCAGCTCACCACCGTACAGCTCTGGAAACACCATATATTTT; CDR3aa: CASSPPYSSGNTIYF; j_gene: TRBJ1-3; d_gene: .; abundance: .; v_gene: TRBV18
CDR3nt: TGTGCCAGCAGCTCGGACAGCTACACCGGGGAGCTGTTTTTT; CDR3aa: CASSSDSYTGELFF; j_gene: TRBJ2-2; d_gene: .; abundance: .; v_gene: TRBV7-7
CDR3nt: TGTGCCGGTGACTTGAGGGAGACCCAGTACTTC; CDR3aa: CAGDLRETQYF; j_gene: TRBJ2-5; d_gene: .; abundance: .; v_gene: TRBV2
CDR3nt: TGTGCCAGCAGCCAACAGGGATCCTACAATGAGCAGTTCTTC; CDR3aa: CASSQQGSYNEQFF; j_gene: TRBJ2-1; d_gene: .; abundance: .; v_gene: TRBV5-8
CDR3nt: TGTGCCAGCAGTTTATCGGGGCCTCATACGCAGTATTTT; CDR3aa: CASSLSGPHTQYF; j_gene: TRBJ2-3; d_gene: .; abundance: once; v_gene: TRBV27
CDR3nt: TGTGCCAGCAGCTTAGACGGGGCGTTCAATCAGCCCCAGCATTTT; CDR3aa: CASSLDGAFNQPQHF; j_gene: TRBJ1-5; d_gene: .; abundance: few; v_gene: TRBV7-2
CDR3nt: TGTGCCAGCAGTTCCACAGGGTTAGATCAGCCCCAGCATTTT; CDR3aa: CASSSTGLDQPQHF; j_gene: TRBJ1-5; d_gene: .; abundance: .; v_gene: TRBV6-5
CDR3nt: TGTGCCAGCAGCTTACAGGGAGAGTACAATGAGCAGTTCTTC; CDR3aa: CASSLQGEYNEQFF; j_gene: TRBJ2-1; d_gene: .; abundance: .; v_gene: TRBV11-3
CDR3nt: TGTGCCAGCAGCGCAGGGGGCGGCTATGGCTACACCTTC; CDR3aa: CASSAGGGYGYTF; j_gene: TRBJ1-2; d_gene: TRBD1; abundance: .; v_gene: TRBV7-9
CDR3nt: TGCGCCAGCAGCCAAGAAATTCTGAGGGACAGGGTGTGCTACACCTTC; CDR3aa: CASSQEILRDRVCYTF; j_gene: TRBJ1-2; d_gene: TRBD1; abundance: .; v_gene: TRBV4-1
CDR3nt: TGTGCCAGCAGCGCCAGGACAGTCTACAATGAGCAGTTCTTC; CDR3aa: CASSARTVYNEQFF; j_gene: TRBJ2-1; d_gene: .; abundance: .; v_gene: TRBV9
CDR3nt: TGTGCCAGCAGCTTGGGACAGACTAGCGGGGCGATAAAGTACAATGAGCAGTTCTTC; CDR3aa: CASSLGQTSGAIKYNEQFF; j_gene: TRBJ2-1; d_gene: TRBD2; abundance: .; v_gene: TRBV11-3
CDR3nt: TGCGCCAGCAGTGAGTCGGCTAGCGGGGGCCAGCATGAGCAGTTCTTC; CDR3aa: CASSESASGGQHEQFF; j_gene: TRBJ2-1; d_gene: TRBD2; abundance: .; v_gene: TRBV10-1
CDR3nt: TGTGCCAGCATAGCAAGAAACACTGAAGCTTTCTTT; CDR3aa: CASIARNTEAFF; j_gene: TRBJ1-1; d_gene: .; abundance: few; v_gene: TRBV7-9
CDR3nt: TGCAGCGTAGGGATAGTGGACGAGCAGTACTTC; CDR3aa: CSVGIVDEQYF; j_gene: TRBJ2-7; d_gene: .; abundance: .; v_gene: TRBV29-1
CDR3nt: TGTGCCAGCAGTTCAACAGGGTTCTATGGCTACACCTTC; CDR3aa: CASSSTGFYGYTF; j_gene: TRBJ1-2; d_gene: .; abundance: .; v_gene: TRBV27
CDR3nt: TGCGCCAGCAGCTCCCGCCCGGGGGCCTTTGATGAAGCTTTCTTT; CDR3aa: CASSSRPGAFDEAFF; j_gene: TRBJ1-1; d_gene: .; abundance: .; v_gene: TRBV5-1
CDR3nt: TGTGCCAGCAGCGTAGAGGGGGTTGAAGAAAAACTGTTTTTT; CDR3aa: CASSVEGVEEKLFF; j_gene: TRBJ1-4; d_gene: .; abundance: .; v_gene: TRBV9
CDR3nt: TGCAGCGTTGTACAGGGCAATGAGCAGTTCTTC; CDR3aa: CSVVQGNEQFF; j_gene: TRBJ2-1; d_gene: .; abundance: .; v_gene: TRBV29-1
CDR3nt: TGTGCCAGCAGTGCCGGGACAGGGAACACTGAAGCTTTCTTT; CDR3aa: CASSAGTGNTEAFF; j_gene: TRBJ1-1; d_gene: TRBD1; abundance: .; v_gene: TRBV6-5
CDR3nt: TGTGCCTTGACAGGGTATAATTACAATGAGCAGTTCTTC; CDR3aa: CALTGYNYNEQFF; j_gene: TRBJ2-1; d_gene: TRBD1; abundance: few; v_gene: TRBV30
CDR3nt: TGCGCCAGCAGCCGGGGACCCTTTAACTATGGCTACACCTTC; CDR3aa: CASSRGPFNYGYTF; j_gene: TRBJ1-2; d_gene: .; abundance: .; v_gene: TRBV4-1
CDR3nt: TGTGCCTGGAGGACCAGGGGGCCCTCTGCTCTGAACACTGAAGCTTTCTTT; CDR3aa: CAWRTRGPSALNTEAFF; j_gene: TRBJ1-1; d_gene: TRBD1; abundance: .; v_gene: TRBV30
CDR3nt: TGTGCCAGCAGCTTGGAGATTGGGACAGGGGGCACTGAAGCTTTCTTT; CDR3aa: CASSLEIGTGGTEAFF; j_gene: TRBJ1-1; d_gene: TRBD1; abundance: .; v_gene: TRBV5-6
CDR3nt: TGCGCCAGCAGCCAAGGTCGCGTGGGGGGCACTAATGAAAAACTGTTTTTT; CDR3aa: CASSQGRVGGTNEKLFF; j_gene: TRBJ1-4; d_gene: .; abundance: .; v_gene: TRBV4-1
CDR3nt: TGTGCCAGCAGCCCCCAGGGGGGAGTCAGAAACACCATATATTTT; CDR3aa: CASSPQGGVRNTIYF; j_gene: TRBJ1-3; d_gene: TRBD1; abundance: .; v_gene: TRBV27
CDR3nt: TGTGCCTGGAGTGACGTGGGCGCCGGGGAGCTGTTTTTT; CDR3aa: CAWSDVGAGELFF; j_gene: TRBJ2-2; d_gene: .; abundance: .; v_gene: TRBV30